This record looks at one TCR beta chain sequence and its context. There are many counts of this clonotype. Its antigen is not yet known. Base quality data are lacking; no much larger clone is found one base away. Expansion of CD8+CD57+ cells had been shown by flow cytometry in the patients chosen for sequencing. Severe acquired aplastic anemia was diagnosed in all patients according to International Study of Aplastic Anemia and Agranulocytosis and Camitta criteria. At the time blood was sampled, none of the patients had received any therapy. TCR repertoires of sorted CD4+ and CD8+ blood T cells from severe aplastic anemia patients and healthy subjects were deep-sequenced in the study. In the USA, patient enrollment took place under clinicaltrials.gov protocols 00001620, 01623167, 00001397, 00071045, 00081523 and 00961064. Ficoll-Paque density gradient centrifugation was used to isolate peripheral blood mononuclear cells. Before DNA was extracted, CD4+ and CD8+ T cells were sorted using either FACS or magnetic beads.

Profiling of TCR beta VDJ combinations and CDR3 sequences used genomic DNA as the template. An Illumina HiSeq 2000 was used for TCR repertoire sequencing. As for how the authors treated the data: Repertoires were assessed using TRBV/TRBJ rearrangement plots, CDR3 size and DJ length profiles, and Simpson's diversity index. The immunodominant clone was defined as the most abundant DNA sequence in deep sequencing data. CDR3 amino acid sequences were checked for sharing across subjects and were also compared against the VDJdb database and published repertoires. TCRdb reanalyzed the raw reads on its own, using fastp at Q25 for trimming and MiXCR for clone calling, and kept in-frame beta chains. Every entry covers one CDR3 protein and lists the most common genes and DNA from its rows. TCRdb, rather than the study authors, made the V and J calls. The sample yields about 220,000 distinct CDR3 sequences; around 46% were counted once. The top ten clones comprise approximately 8% of the sample.

This sample is part of a study of CD8+CD57+ T cells in acquired aplastic anemia (dated by TCRdb to 2016 to 2019). Study-level background: On average, sorted CD4+ and CD8+ cells yielded roughly 3.4 ug of extracted DNA, with a range of roughly 0.18 to 27.4 ug. CD8+CD57+ expansion was defined as a frequency above the mean frequency observed in healthy subjects.

CDR1 and CDR2 are read off the germline V gene (reference sequence) as LNHDA and SQIVND. Trimming takes 8 bases off V and 6 bases off J; junction bases not matched to a gene: 6. The CDR3 sequence holds 13 residues, the cysteine and phenylalanine included. The CDR3 DNA has 39 bases and is translated from base 1. General findings and caveats noted by the study authors: No significant difference in CD8+ Simpson's diversity was found between patients and healthy controls (P=0.060). Around 27 CD8+ CDR3 sequences were found to be shared between patients and controls, but these sequences appeared to be highly expressed in patients and within the immunodominant clones of the patients.

This sequence was found in a human donor with aplastic anemia. What was sequenced was sorted CD4+, CD8+, or CD8+CD57+ T cells (not recorded which) from PBMCs. The rearrangement joined TRBV19 to TRBJ1-5, and TRBD1 aligns with 8 junction nucleotides. Here the CDR3 is given as CASVDREGQPQHF. In nucleotide form, the sequence is TGTGCCAGTGTGGACAGGGAGGGTCAGCCCCAGCATTTT.